Listed below are T cell receptor beta chains from one sample, sequenced in a study of cytomegalovirus exposure and HLA in healthy donors. Clones were read by immunoSEQ multiplex PCR, and TCRdb kept only the in-frame ones, dropping some. Of 150,000 to 200,000 clones listed, approximately 72% were seen once; the top ten hold 2% to 2.5%. The sequencing input was PBMCs. The receptors derive from a human donor in good health. The CDR3 runs from the conserved cysteine through the conserved F or W. The D gene is left open where the match is weak. Where a row states a size, it is once, few, many or the class of an expanded clone; other rows omit it.

j_call: TRBJ2-7
v_call: TRBV5-4
clone_size: -
d_call: -
cdr3_aa: CASSLDGYEQYF
cdr3_nt: TGTGCCAGCAGCTTGGACGGCTACGAGCAGTACTTC

j_call: TRBJ2-3
v_call: TRBV14
clone_size: -
d_call: -
cdr3_aa: CASSQTETTDTQYF
cdr3_nt: TGTGCCAGCAGCCAAACAGAGACGACAGATACGCAGTATTTT

j_call: TRBJ2-3
v_call: TRBV7-7
clone_size: -
d_call: TRBD2
cdr3_aa: CASSLVSPLQRGATDTQYF
cdr3_nt: TGTGCTAGCAGCTTAGTTTCGCCCCTCCAGCGGGGGGCGACAGATACGCAGTATTTT

j_call: TRBJ2-5
v_call: TRBV27
clone_size: -
d_call: TRBD2
cdr3_aa: CASSLLAGKETQYF
cdr3_nt: TGTGCCAGCAGTTTACTAGCGGGGAAAGAGACCCAGTACTTC

j_call: TRBJ2-5
v_call: TRBV6-5
clone_size: -
d_call: TRBD1
cdr3_aa: CASSLTGNQQETQYF
cdr3_nt: TGTGCCAGCAGCCTGACAGGGAACCAACAAGAGACCCAGTACTTC

j_call: TRBJ1-3
v_call: TRBV6-5
clone_size: -
d_call: -
cdr3_aa: CASSQSGTPGNTIYF
cdr3_nt: TGTGCCAGCAGTCAGAGTGGGACTCCTGGAAACACCATATATTTT

j_call: TRBJ1-2
v_call: TRBV19
clone_size: -
d_call: -
cdr3_aa: CASSMGARDYGYTF
cdr3_nt: TGTGCCAGTAGTATGGGGGCTAGGGACTATGGCTACACCTTC

j_call: TRBJ2-1
v_call: TRBV29-1
clone_size: -
d_call: -
cdr3_aa: CSVEKSSLSSGEQFF
cdr3_nt: TGCAGCGTTGAAAAGAGCTCCCTGTCGAGTGGTGAGCAGTTCTTC

j_call: TRBJ2-7
v_call: TRBV9
clone_size: -
d_call: TRBD1
cdr3_aa: CASSPRLGTGDEQYF
cdr3_nt: TGTGCCAGCAGCCCTAGACTGGGGACAGGGGACGAGCAGTACTTC

j_call: TRBJ2-7
v_call: TRBV11-1
clone_size: -
d_call: TRBD1
cdr3_aa: CASSLRGTGLYDWQYF
cdr3_nt: TGTGCCAGCAGCCTCCGGGGGACAGGCCTCTACGATTGGCAGTACTTC

j_call: TRBJ2-1
v_call: TRBV27
clone_size: -
d_call: TRBD2
cdr3_aa: CASRLVGGTYNEQFF
cdr3_nt: TGTGCCAGCAGGCTTGTGGGGGGGACCTACAATGAGCAGTTCTTC

j_call: TRBJ2-1
v_call: TRBV10-1
clone_size: once
d_call: -
cdr3_aa: CATSRVVGGNEQFF
cdr3_nt: TGCGCCACTTCTCGAGTCGTAGGGGGCAATGAGCAGTTCTTC

j_call: TRBJ2-7
v_call: TRBV27
clone_size: -
d_call: TRBD1
cdr3_aa: CASSFGTASYEQYF
cdr3_nt: TGTGCCAGCAGTTTCGGGACAGCCTCCTACGAGCAGTACTTC

j_call: TRBJ2-1
v_call: TRBV5-1
clone_size: -
d_call: -
cdr3_aa: CASSGGDSKYNEQFF
cdr3_nt: TGCGCCAGCAGCGGCGGGGACAGTAAATACAATGAGCAGTTCTTC

j_call: TRBJ1-2
v_call: TRBV4-1
clone_size: few
d_call: -
cdr3_aa: CASSQDPGVEGYTF
cdr3_nt: TGCGCCAGCAGCCAAGATCCGGGGGTGGAGGGCTACACCTTC

j_call: TRBJ2-4
v_call: TRBV4-1
clone_size: -
d_call: -
cdr3_aa: CASSQARQSLAKNIQYF
cdr3_nt: TGCGCCAGCAGCCAGGCCAGACAATCTTTAGCCAAAAACATTCAGTACTTC

j_call: TRBJ1-2
v_call: TRBV2
clone_size: few
d_call: -
cdr3_aa: CASSELGQGYTF
cdr3_nt: TGTGCCAGCAGTGAACTTGGGCAAGGCTACACCTTC

j_call: TRBJ2-7
v_call: TRBV4-3
clone_size: -
d_call: -
cdr3_aa: CASSPSRGSDEQYF
cdr3_nt: TGCGCCAGCAGCCCCTCCCGGGGTAGCGACGAGCAGTACTTC

j_call: TRBJ2-1
v_call: TRBV5-5
clone_size: -
d_call: TRBD1
cdr3_aa: CASSIPTGFDEQFF
cdr3_nt: TGTGCCAGCAGCATACCGACAGGGTTCGATGAGCAGTTCTTC

j_call: TRBJ1-5
v_call: TRBV18
clone_size: -
d_call: TRBD1
cdr3_aa: CASSPIAGTDNQPQHF
cdr3_nt: TGTGCCAGCTCACCAATAGCCGGGACAGACAATCAGCCCCAGCATTTT

j_call: TRBJ2-7
v_call: TRBV7-9
clone_size: -
d_call: TRBD1
cdr3_aa: CASSNGQGAVYEQYF
cdr3_nt: TGTGCCAGCAGCAACGGACAGGGGGCTGTCTACGAGCAGTACTTC

j_call: TRBJ2-3
v_call: TRBV2
clone_size: once
d_call: TRBD1
cdr3_aa: CASSETWDRETDTQYF
cdr3_nt: TGTGCCAGCAGTGAAACTTGGGACAGGGAAACAGATACGCAGTATTTT

j_call: TRBJ2-7
v_call: TRBV5-6
clone_size: -
d_call: TRBD1
cdr3_aa: CASSTWTGPPYEQYF
cdr3_nt: TGTGCCAGCAGCACCTGGACAGGGCCGCCCTACGAGCAGTACTTC

j_call: TRBJ1-1
v_call: TRBV2
clone_size: -
d_call: -
cdr3_aa: CASSPAGTEAFF
cdr3_nt: TGTGCCAGCAGTCCCGCGGGCACTGAAGCTTTCTTT

j_call: TRBJ2-3
v_call: TRBV2
clone_size: -
d_call: -
cdr3_aa: CASSLQGSSTDTQYF
cdr3_nt: TGTGCCAGCAGCTTACAGGGCTCTAGCACAGATACGCAGTATTTT

j_call: TRBJ2-2
v_call: TRBV6-1
clone_size: -
d_call: TRBD1
cdr3_aa: CASSARGGNTGELFF
cdr3_nt: TGTGCCAGCAGTGCACGAGGGGGCAACACCGGGGAGCTGTTTTTT

j_call: TRBJ1-2
v_call: TRBV19
clone_size: -
d_call: TRBD1
cdr3_aa: CASTEDRVLGYTF
cdr3_nt: TGTGCCAGTACCGAGGACAGGGTGCTTGGCTACACCTTC

j_call: TRBJ2-2
v_call: TRBV5-6
clone_size: -
d_call: TRBD1
cdr3_aa: CASSRGTGEAGELFF
cdr3_nt: TGTGCCAGCAGCAGGGGGACAGGGGAGGCCGGGGAGCTGTTTTTT

j_call: TRBJ1-2
v_call: TRBV30
clone_size: -
d_call: -
cdr3_aa: CAWSVRRDTENYGYTF
cdr3_nt: TGTGCCTGGAGTGTTCGAAGGGACACGGAAAACTATGGCTACACCTTC

j_call: TRBJ2-5
v_call: TRBV29-1
clone_size: few
d_call: TRBD1
cdr3_aa: CSVDFVGTGETQYF
cdr3_nt: TGCAGCGTTGATTTTGTCGGGACAGGAGAGACCCAGTACTTC

j_call: TRBJ1-1
v_call: TRBV30
clone_size: -
d_call: -
cdr3_aa: CAWSVSGTEAFF
cdr3_nt: TGTGCCTGGAGTGTCTCGGGGACTGAAGCTTTCTTT

j_call: TRBJ2-1
v_call: TRBV11-3
clone_size: -
d_call: -
cdr3_aa: CASSLESHGNEQFF
cdr3_nt: TGTGCCAGCAGCTTAGAGTCCCACGGGAATGAGCAGTTCTTC

j_call: TRBJ1-1
v_call: TRBV12-5
clone_size: few
d_call: TRBD1
cdr3_aa: CASGLGFLRDRGRTFF
cdr3_nt: TGTGCTAGTGGTTTGGGGTTCCTCCGGGACAGGGGCCGTACTTTCTTT

j_call: TRBJ1-5
v_call: TRBV19
clone_size: few
d_call: -
cdr3_aa: CASSILPQPQHF
cdr3_nt: TGTGCCAGTAGTATCCTTCCTCAGCCCCAGCATTTT

j_call: TRBJ1-4
v_call: TRBV5-1
clone_size: -
d_call: -
cdr3_aa: CASNFGRGTNEKLFF
cdr3_nt: TGCGCCAGCAACTTCGGGAGGGGTACTAATGAAAAACTGTTTTTT

j_call: TRBJ2-5
v_call: TRBV28
clone_size: -
d_call: TRBD1
cdr3_aa: CASRTGGETQYF
cdr3_nt: TGTGCCAGCAGGACAGGGGGAGAGACCCAGTACTTC

j_call: TRBJ2-1
v_call: TRBV9
clone_size: -
d_call: TRBD1
cdr3_aa: CASSPRDREYNEQFF
cdr3_nt: TGTGCCAGCAGCCCCCGGGACAGAGAGTACAATGAGCAGTTCTTC

j_call: TRBJ1-6
v_call: TRBV30
clone_size: -
d_call: -
cdr3_aa: CAWSVSPLPGGNSPLHF
cdr3_nt: TGTGCCTGGAGTGTATCCCCCCTACCAGGTGGCAATTCACCCCTCCACTTT

j_call: TRBJ2-1
v_call: TRBV27
clone_size: -
d_call: -
cdr3_aa: CASSLGVGQGSYNEQFF
cdr3_nt: TGTGCCAGCAGTTTAGGGGTGGGACAAGGGAGTTACAATGAGCAGTTCTTC

j_call: TRBJ1-2
v_call: TRBV18
clone_size: -
d_call: TRBD1
cdr3_aa: CASSPGQGRANYGYTF
cdr3_nt: TGTGCCAGCTCACCGGGACAGGGGAGGGCTAACTATGGCTACACCTTC

j_call: TRBJ2-7
v_call: TRBV30
clone_size: -
d_call: TRBD1
cdr3_aa: CAWESGTGDNEQYF
cdr3_nt: TGTGCCTGGGAATCGGGGACAGGGGATAACGAGCAGTACTTC

j_call: TRBJ2-7
v_call: TRBV4-1
clone_size: -
d_call: -
cdr3_aa: CASSQDTQGAYEQYF
cdr3_nt: TGCGCCAGCAGCCAAGATACACAGGGTGCCTACGAGCAGTACTTC

j_call: TRBJ1-5
v_call: TRBV28
clone_size: -
d_call: -
cdr3_aa: CASSLSVDGSWSNQPQHF
cdr3_nt: TGTGCCAGCAGTTTGAGCGTCGATGGGAGTTGGAGCAATCAGCCCCAGCATTTT

j_call: TRBJ1-4
v_call: TRBV5-1
clone_size: -
d_call: -
cdr3_aa: CASSLAQENEKLFF
cdr3_nt: TGCGCCAGCAGCTTGGCACAGGAGAATGAAAAACTGTTTTTT

j_call: TRBJ2-7
v_call: TRBV7-8
clone_size: -
d_call: TRBD2
cdr3_aa: CASSLARLAVAPNEQYF
cdr3_nt: TGTGCCAGCAGCTTAGCGCGACTAGCGGTGGCCCCCAACGAGCAGTACTTC

j_call: TRBJ2-1
v_call: TRBV7-2
clone_size: -
d_call: -
cdr3_aa: CASSRAGRGEQFF
cdr3_nt: TGTGCCAGCAGCCGCGCCGGGCGGGGTGAGCAGTTCTTC

j_call: TRBJ2-7
v_call: TRBV6-5
clone_size: once
d_call: TRBD1
cdr3_aa: CASSYGQGAYEQYF
cdr3_nt: TGTGCCAGCAGTTACGGGCAGGGGGCATACGAGCAGTACTTC

j_call: TRBJ2-1
v_call: TRBV29-1
clone_size: -
d_call: TRBD2
cdr3_aa: CSVEDRGSSGYNEQFF
cdr3_nt: TGCAGCGTTGAAGATCGGGGATCTAGCGGGTACAATGAGCAGTTCTTC

j_call: TRBJ2-1
v_call: TRBV30
clone_size: -
d_call: -
cdr3_aa: CAFEGNEQFF
cdr3_nt: TGTGCCTTCGAGGGCAATGAGCAGTTCTTC

j_call: TRBJ1-1
v_call: TRBV7-2
clone_size: once
d_call: -
cdr3_aa: CASSSAARMNTEAFF
cdr3_nt: TGTGCCAGCAGCTCGGCGGCACGGATGAACACTGAAGCTTTCTTT

j_call: TRBJ2-5
v_call: TRBV29-1
clone_size: -
d_call: -
cdr3_aa: CIVRQALNQETQYF
cdr3_nt: TGCATTGTGAGACAGGCCCTGAACCAAGAGACCCAGTACTTC

j_call: TRBJ2-2
v_call: TRBV10-1
clone_size: -
d_call: -
cdr3_aa: CASSGHMNTGELFF
cdr3_nt: TGCGCCAGCAGTGGACACATGAACACCGGGGAGCTGTTTTTT

j_call: TRBJ1-2
v_call: TRBV27
clone_size: -
d_call: -
cdr3_aa: CASSSGGGGGYGYTF
cdr3_nt: TGTGCCAGCAGTTCGGGGGGTGGGGGCGGCTATGGCTACACCTTC

j_call: TRBJ1-2
v_call: TRBV7-3
clone_size: -
d_call: TRBD1
cdr3_aa: CASSLEGADGYTF
cdr3_nt: TGTGCCAGCAGCTTAGAGGGGGCGGATGGCTACACCTTC

j_call: TRBJ1-2
v_call: TRBV27
clone_size: -
d_call: -
cdr3_aa: CASSVQGGGNGYTF
cdr3_nt: TGTGCCAGCAGTGTCCAGGGAGGGGGTAATGGCTACACCTTC

j_call: TRBJ1-4
v_call: TRBV13
clone_size: -
d_call: -
cdr3_aa: CASSLEEQGGEKLFF
cdr3_nt: TGTGCCAGCAGCTTAGAGGAGCAGGGAGGTGAAAAACTGTTTTTT

j_call: TRBJ1-1
v_call: TRBV6-1
clone_size: -
d_call: -
cdr3_aa: CASSPTENTEAFF
cdr3_nt: TGTGCCAGCAGCCCCACAGAGAACACTGAAGCTTTCTTT

j_call: TRBJ2-2
v_call: TRBV16
clone_size: once
d_call: TRBD1
cdr3_aa: CASSQRQIRGPAGELFF
cdr3_nt: TGTGCCAGCAGCCAAAGACAGATAAGGGGGCCGGCCGGGGAGCTGTTTTTT

j_call: TRBJ1-2
v_call: TRBV19
clone_size: -
d_call: -
cdr3_aa: CASSIRGATNYGYTF
cdr3_nt: TGTGCCAGTAGTATACGCGGGGCCACTAACTATGGCTACACCTTC